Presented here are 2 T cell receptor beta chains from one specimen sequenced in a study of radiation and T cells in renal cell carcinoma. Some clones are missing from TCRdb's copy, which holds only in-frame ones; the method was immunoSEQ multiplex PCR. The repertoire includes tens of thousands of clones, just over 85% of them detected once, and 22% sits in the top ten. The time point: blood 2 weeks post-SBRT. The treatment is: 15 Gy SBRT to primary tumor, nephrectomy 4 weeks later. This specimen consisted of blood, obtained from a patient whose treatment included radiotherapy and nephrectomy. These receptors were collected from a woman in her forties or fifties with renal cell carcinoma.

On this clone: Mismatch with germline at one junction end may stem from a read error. DNA for the CDR3: TGTGCCAGCAGCCTAGCGGGGGTGCAAGAGACCCAGTACTTC. This gives the protein CASSLAGVQETQYF. The chain has TRBV7-2 and TRBJ2-5; 10 bases match TRBD2. CDR3 length: 14 residues. Looked up from germline, CDR1 is SGHTA and CDR2 is FQGNSA. The full variable domain, completed using reference TRBV7-2 and TRBJ2-5, is GAGVSQSPSNKVTEKGKDVELRCDPISGHTALYWYRQSLGQGLEFLIYFQGNSAPDKSGLPSDRFSAERTGGSVSTLTIQRTQQEDSAVYLCASSLAGVQETQYFGPGTRLLVL.

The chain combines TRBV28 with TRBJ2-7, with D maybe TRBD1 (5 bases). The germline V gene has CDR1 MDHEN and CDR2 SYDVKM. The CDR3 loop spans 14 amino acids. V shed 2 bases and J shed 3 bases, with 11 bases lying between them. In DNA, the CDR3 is TGTGCCAGCAGTTTACCACAGGAAAGCTACGAGCAGTACTTC. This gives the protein CASSLPQESYEQYF.